The T cell receptor beta chain under discussion was sequenced for a study of T cell responses to AZD1222 COVID-19 vaccine. Findings of the study overall: It should be noted that donors were predominantly white British and more often female, and clonal diversity was possibly underestimated.

Sequencing used immunoSEQ multiplex PCR; TCRdb keeps in-frame clones, though not all of them. This table holds some 120,000 clones, about 93% found once. With regard to this clone: Its target is unknown. Other DNA sequences from this sample encode an identical CDR3 as well.

Germline CDR1 and CDR2: SGHRS and YFSETQ. Trimming cost V 3 bases and J 2 bases; bases outside gene matches: 3. The CDR3 runs to 14 residues. The chain uses TRBV5-1 and TRBJ1-1; 8 bases line up with TRBD1. Sequenced here: peripheral blood, sampled on day 0 of AZD1222 vaccination. This TCR was recovered from an adult in good health. CDR3 sequence reads: CASSSDRANTEAFF. CDR3 nucleotide sequence: TGCGCCAGCAGCTCGGACAGGGCAAACACTGAAGCTTTCTTT.